This TCR beta chain derives from a study of T cell responses to AZD1222 COVID-19 vaccine. As concerns this clone: The target antigen is unknown.

Second-dose groups at about 4 or about 12 weeks were pooled. The repertoire was sequenced with immunoSEQ multiplex PCR; TCRdb's copy has only in-frame clones and lacks some. This table has 65,000 to 85,000 clones, about four fifths appearing once. Study-level findings and limits: Spike-specific TCR breadth and depth rose after two AZD1222 doses. Donors were mostly white British, more females; clonal diversity possibly underestimated. Spike regions recognized by vaccine-associated CD4 TCRs spanned the protein, led by 160-218 and 743-854.

V lost 6 bases, J lost 1 base, and 16 bases lay in between. Germline loops: CDR1 SEHNR, CDR2 FQNEAQ (reference sequence). The CDR3 extends over 16 amino acids. V usage is TRBV7-9 and J usage is TRBJ1-5, with a weak D call TRBD1 (5 bases). This receptor was taken from an adult who received the AZD1222 COVID-19 vaccine. Here the sequenced sample was peripheral blood, taken 28 days after the second AZD1222 dose. The CDR3 loop is CASRPGQFRSNQPQHF. CDR3 sequence (DNA): TGTGCCAGCAGACCAGGGCAGTTTAGGAGCAATCAGCCCCAGCATTTT.